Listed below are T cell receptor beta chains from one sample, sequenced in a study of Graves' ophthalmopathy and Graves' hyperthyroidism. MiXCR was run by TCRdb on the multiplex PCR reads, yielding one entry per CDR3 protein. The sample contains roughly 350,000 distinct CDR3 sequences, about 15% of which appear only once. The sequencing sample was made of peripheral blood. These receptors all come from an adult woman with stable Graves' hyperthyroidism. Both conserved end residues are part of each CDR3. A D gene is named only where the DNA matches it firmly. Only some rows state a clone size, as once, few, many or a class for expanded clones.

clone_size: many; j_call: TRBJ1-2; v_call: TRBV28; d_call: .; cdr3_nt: TGTGCCAGCAGTTTCCACGTGGGAGGGACCTATGGCTACACCTTC; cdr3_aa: CASSFHVGGTYGYTF
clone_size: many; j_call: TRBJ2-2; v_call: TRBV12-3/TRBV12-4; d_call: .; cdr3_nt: TGTGCCAGCAGCCCGACAGGGATGGCGGGGACCGGGGAGCTGTTTTTT; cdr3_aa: CASSPTGMAGTGELFF
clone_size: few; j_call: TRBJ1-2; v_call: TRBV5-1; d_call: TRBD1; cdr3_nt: TGCGCCAGCAGCTACGGGACAGGCAGAACTAACTATGGCTACACCTTC; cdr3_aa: CASSYGTGRTNYGYTF
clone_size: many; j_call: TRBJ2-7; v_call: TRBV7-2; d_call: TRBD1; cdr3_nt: TGTGCCAGCAGCCCCTACAGGGGCGAGCAGTACTTC; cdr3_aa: CASSPYRGEQYF
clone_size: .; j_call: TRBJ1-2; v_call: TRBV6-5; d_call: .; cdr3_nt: TGTGCCAGCAGTTTCCAGGGTGATTACTATGGCTACACCTTC; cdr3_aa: CASSFQGDYYGYTF
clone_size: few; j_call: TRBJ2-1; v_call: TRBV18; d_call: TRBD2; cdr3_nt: TGTGCCAGCTCTACTAGCGCATCCTACAATGAGCAGTTCTTC; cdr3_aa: CASSTSASYNEQFF
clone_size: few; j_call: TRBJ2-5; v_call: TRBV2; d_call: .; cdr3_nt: TGTGCCAGCGGGAACCTCCCTCAAGAGACCCAATACTTC; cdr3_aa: CASGNLPQETQYF
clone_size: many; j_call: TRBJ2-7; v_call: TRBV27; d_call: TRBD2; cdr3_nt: TGTGCCAGCAGTTCTAGCGGGAGGCACTACGAGCAGTACTTC; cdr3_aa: CASSSSGRHYEQYF
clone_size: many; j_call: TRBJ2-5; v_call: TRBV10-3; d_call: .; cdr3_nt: TGTGCCATCAGTGAGCGGTCAGCGCAAGAGACCCAGTACTTC; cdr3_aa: CAISERSAQETQYF
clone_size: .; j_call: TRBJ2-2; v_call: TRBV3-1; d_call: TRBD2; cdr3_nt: TGTGCCAGCAGCCAAGACTTCCCGACTAGCGGGAACACCGGGGAGCTGTTTTTT; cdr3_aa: CASSQDFPTSGNTGELFF
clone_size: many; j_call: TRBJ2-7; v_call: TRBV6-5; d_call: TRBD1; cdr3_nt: TGTGCCAGCGGGGACCGGGACAGGGGATGGGAGCAGTACTTC; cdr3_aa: CASGDRDRGWEQYF
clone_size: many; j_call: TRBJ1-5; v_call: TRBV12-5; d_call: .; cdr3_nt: TGTGCTAGTGGTTTGGGCGGGGGGGCGGACCAGCCCCAGCATTTT; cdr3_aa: CASGLGGGADQPQHF
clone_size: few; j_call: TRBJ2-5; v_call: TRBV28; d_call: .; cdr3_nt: TGTGCCAGCAGCTACCTAGGGGTCCAAGAGACCCAGTACTTC; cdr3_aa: CASSYLGVQETQYF
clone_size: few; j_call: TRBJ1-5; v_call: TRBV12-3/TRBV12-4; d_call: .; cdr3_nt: TGTGCCAGCAGCGAGGGGGGTTGGAATCAGCCCCAGCATTTT; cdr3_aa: CASSEGGWNQPQHF
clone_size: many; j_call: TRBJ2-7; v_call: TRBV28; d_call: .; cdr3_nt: TGTGCCAGCAGCCGGCCCGGGACCTACGAGCAGTACTTC; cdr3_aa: CASSRPGTYEQYF
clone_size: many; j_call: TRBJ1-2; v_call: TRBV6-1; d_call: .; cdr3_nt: TGTGCCAGCAACGAACTTGCGGGGGGAGACTATGGCTACACCTTC; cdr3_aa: CASNELAGGDYGYTF
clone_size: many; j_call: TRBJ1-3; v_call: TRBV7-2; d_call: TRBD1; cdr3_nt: TGTGCCAGCAGCTTCGAGGGGGCGGGAAACACCATATATTTT; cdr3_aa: CASSFEGAGNTIYF
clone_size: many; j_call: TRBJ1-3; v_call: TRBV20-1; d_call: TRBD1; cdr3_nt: TGCAGTGCTAGAACAGACAGGGTTGGAAACACCATATATTTT; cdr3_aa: CSARTDRVGNTIYF
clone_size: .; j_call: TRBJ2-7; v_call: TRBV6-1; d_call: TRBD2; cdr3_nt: TGTGCCAGCAGTGATAAGCGGGGGAGCTCCTACGAGCAGTACTTC; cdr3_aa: CASSDKRGSSYEQYF
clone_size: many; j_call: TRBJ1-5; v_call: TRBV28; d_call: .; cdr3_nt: TGTGCCAGCAAACGCGACAACAATCAGCCCCAGCATTTT; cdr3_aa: CASKRDNNQPQHF
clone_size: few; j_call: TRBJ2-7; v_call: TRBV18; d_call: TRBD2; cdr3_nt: TGTGCCAGCTCAACGTCCCTTGGGCGGGAGGGCTCCTACGAGCAGTACTTC; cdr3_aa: CASSTSLGREGSYEQYF
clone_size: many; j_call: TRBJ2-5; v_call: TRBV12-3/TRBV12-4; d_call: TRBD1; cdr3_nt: TGTGCCAGCAGTGTCTCCGGGACAGGGGGAGAGACCCAGTACTTC; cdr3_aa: CASSVSGTGGETQYF
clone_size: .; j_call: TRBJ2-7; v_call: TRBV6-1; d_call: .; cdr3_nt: TGTGCCAGCAGAACCGGCACCGTATACGAGCAGTACTTC; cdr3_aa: CASRTGTVYEQYF
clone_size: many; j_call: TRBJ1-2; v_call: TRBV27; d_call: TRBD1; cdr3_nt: TGTGCCAGCAGTTTAAGGGGGCGAGAAGGCTACACCTTC; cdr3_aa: CASSLRGREGYTF
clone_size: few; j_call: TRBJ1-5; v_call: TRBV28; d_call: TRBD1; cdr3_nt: TGTGCCAGCATCCCACAGGGGGCCAATCAGCCCCAGCATTTT; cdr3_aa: CASIPQGANQPQHF
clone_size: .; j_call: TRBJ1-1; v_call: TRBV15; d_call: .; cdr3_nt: TGTGCCACCAGCAGAGGGGACCTAATGAACACTGAAGCTTTCTTT; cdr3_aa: CATSRGDLMNTEAFF
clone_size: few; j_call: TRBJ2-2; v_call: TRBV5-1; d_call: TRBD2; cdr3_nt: TGCGCCAGCGCGAGCGGGGAGAACACCGGGGAGCTGTTTTTT; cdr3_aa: CASASGENTGELFF
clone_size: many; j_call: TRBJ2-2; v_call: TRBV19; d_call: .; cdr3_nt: TGTGCCAGTCGCGTACAGGGTTTTGCGAACACCGGGGAGCTGTTTTTT; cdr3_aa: CASRVQGFANTGELFF